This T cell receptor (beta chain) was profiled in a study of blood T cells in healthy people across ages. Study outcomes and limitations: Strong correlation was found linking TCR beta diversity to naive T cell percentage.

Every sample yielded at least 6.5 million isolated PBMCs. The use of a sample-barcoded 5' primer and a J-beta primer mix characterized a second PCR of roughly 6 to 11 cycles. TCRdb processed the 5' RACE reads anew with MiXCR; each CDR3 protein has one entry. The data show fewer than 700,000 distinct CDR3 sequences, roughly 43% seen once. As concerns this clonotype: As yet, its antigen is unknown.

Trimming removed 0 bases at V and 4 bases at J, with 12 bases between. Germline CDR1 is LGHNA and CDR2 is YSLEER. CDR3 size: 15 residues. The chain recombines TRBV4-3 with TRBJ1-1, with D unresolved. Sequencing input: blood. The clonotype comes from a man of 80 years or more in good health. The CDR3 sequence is CASSQDRGVATEAFF. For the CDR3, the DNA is TGCGCCAGCAGCCAAGATCGGGGAGTTGCCACTGAAGCTTTCTTT.